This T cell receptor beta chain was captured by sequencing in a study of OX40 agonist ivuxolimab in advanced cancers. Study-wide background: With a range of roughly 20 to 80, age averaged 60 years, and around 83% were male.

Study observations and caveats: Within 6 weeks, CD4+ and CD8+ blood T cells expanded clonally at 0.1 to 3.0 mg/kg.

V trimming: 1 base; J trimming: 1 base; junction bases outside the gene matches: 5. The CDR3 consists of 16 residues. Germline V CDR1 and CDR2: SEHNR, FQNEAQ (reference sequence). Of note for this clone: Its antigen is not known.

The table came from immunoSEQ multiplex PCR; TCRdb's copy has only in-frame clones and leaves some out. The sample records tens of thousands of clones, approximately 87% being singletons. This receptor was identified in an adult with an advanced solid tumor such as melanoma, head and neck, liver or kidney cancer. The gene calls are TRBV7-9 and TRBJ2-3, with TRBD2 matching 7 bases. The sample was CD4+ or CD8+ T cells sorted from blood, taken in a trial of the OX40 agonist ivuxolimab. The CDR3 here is CASSLGASGRTDTQYF. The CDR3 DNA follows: TGTGCCAGCAGCTTAGGGGCTAGCGGACGCACAGATACGCAGTATTTT.